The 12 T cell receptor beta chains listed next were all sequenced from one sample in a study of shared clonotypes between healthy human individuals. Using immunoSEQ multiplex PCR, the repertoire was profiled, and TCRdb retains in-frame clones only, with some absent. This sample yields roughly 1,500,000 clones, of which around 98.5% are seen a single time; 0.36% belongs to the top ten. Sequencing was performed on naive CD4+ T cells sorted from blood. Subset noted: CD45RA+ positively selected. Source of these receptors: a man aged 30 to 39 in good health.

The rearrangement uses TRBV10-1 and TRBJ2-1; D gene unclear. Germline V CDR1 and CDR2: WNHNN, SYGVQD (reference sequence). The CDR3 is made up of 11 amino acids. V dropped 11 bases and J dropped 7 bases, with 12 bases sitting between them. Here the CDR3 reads CASSYGNEQFF. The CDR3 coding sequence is TGCGCCTCCAGCTACGGGAATGAGCAGTTCTTC.

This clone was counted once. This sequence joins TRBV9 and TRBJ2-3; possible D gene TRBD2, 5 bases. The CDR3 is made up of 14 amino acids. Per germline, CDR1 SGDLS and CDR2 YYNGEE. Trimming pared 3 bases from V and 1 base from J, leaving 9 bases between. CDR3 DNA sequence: TGTGCCAGCAGCGCATCCGGGGGCACAGATACGCAGTATTTT. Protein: CASSASGGTDTQYF.

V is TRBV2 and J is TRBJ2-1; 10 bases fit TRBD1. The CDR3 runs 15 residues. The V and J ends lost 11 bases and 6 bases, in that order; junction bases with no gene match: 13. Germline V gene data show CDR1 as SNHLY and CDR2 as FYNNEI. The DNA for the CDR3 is TGTGCCGCCTCAAGGGACAGGGGACGCCGCAATGAGCAGTTCTTC. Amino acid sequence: CAASRDRGRRNEQFF. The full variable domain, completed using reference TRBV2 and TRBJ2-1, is EPEVTQTPSHQVTQMGQEVILRCVPISNHLYFYWYRQILGQKVEFLVSFYNNEISEKSEIFDDQFSVERPDGSNFTLKIRSTKLEDSAMYFCAASRDRGRRNEQFFGPGTRLTVL.

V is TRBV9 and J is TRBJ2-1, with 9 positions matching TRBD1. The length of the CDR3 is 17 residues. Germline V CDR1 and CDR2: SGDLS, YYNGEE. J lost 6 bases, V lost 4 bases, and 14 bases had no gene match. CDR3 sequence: CASSIRSGTGILNEQFF. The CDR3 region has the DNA TGTGCCAGCAGCATACGCTCCGGGACAGGGATTCTCAATGAGCAGTTCTTC.

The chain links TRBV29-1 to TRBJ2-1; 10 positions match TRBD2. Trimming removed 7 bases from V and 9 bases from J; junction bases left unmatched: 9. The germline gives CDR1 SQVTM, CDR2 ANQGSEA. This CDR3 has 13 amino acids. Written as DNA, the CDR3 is TGCAGCGGGAGCGGACAGCGGGGGGGTGAGCAGTTCTTC. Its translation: CSGSGQRGGEQFF.

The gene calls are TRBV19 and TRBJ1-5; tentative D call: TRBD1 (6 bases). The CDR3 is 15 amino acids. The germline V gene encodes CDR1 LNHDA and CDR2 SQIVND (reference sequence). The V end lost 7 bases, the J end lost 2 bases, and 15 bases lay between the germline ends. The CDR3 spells CASTDWGPGNQPQHF. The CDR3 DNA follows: TGTGCCAGTACTGATTGGGGGCCAGGCAATCAGCCCCAGCATTTT.

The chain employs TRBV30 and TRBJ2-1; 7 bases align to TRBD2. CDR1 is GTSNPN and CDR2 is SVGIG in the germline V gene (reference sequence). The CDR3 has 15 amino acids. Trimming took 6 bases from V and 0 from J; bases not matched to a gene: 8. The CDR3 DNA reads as TGTGCCTGTCCCCGGCGGGGGAGCTCCTACAATGAGCAGTTCTTC. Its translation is CACPRRGSSYNEQFF.

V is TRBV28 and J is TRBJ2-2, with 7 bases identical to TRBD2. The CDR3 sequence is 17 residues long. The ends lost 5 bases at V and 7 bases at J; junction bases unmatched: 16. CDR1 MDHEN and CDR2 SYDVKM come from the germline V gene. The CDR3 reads CASSGRMGGPINGELFF. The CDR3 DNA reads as TGTGCCAGCAGTGGTCGGATGGGAGGGCCAATAAACGGGGAGCTGTTTTTT.

The CDR3 spells CASSEGRLQPQHF. In DNA form, the CDR3 reads TGTGCCAGCAGTGAAGGCCGTTTACAGCCCCAGCATTTT. This chain links TRBV6-4 with TRBJ1-5; D not resolved. There are 13 residues in the CDR3. Deletions cut 3 bases from V and 7 bases from J, with 10 bases between. Germline-derived CDR1 and CDR2 are MRHNA and SNTAGT.

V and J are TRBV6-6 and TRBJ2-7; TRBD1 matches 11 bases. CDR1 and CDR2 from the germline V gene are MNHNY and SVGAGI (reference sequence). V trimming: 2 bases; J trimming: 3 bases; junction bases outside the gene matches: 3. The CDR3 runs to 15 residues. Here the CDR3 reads CASSYPGTGGYEQYF. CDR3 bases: TGTGCCAGCAGTTACCCCGGGACAGGGGGCTACGAGCAGTACTTC.

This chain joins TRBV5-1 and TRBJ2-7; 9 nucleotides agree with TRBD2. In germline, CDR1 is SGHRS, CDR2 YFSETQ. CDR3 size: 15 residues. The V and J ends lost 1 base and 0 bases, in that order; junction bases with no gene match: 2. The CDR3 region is CASSLTGLASYEQYF. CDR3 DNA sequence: TGCGCCAGCAGCTTGACGGGACTAGCCTCCTACGAGCAGTACTTC.

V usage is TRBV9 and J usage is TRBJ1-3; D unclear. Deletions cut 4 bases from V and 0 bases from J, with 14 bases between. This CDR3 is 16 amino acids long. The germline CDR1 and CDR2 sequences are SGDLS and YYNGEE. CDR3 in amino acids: CASSKFNTDSGNTIYF. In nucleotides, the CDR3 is TGTGCCAGCAGCAAATTTAACACGGACTCTGGAAACACCATATATTTT.